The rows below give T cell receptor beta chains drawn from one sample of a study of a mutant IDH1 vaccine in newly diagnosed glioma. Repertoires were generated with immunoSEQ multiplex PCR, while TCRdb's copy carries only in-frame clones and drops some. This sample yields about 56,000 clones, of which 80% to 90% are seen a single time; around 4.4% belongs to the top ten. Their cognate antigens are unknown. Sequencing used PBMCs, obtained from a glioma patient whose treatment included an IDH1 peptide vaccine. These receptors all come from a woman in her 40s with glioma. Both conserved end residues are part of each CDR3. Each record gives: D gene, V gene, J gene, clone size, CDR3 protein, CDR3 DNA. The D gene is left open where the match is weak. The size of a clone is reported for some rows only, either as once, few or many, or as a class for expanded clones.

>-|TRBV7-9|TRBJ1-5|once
CATGAKRGYSNQPQHF
TGTGCCACCGGGGCCAAAAGGGGTTATAGCAATCAGCCCCAGCATTTT
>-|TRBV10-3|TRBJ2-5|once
CAISEAGAQETQYF
TGTGCCATCAGTGAGGCGGGGGCCCAAGAGACCCAGTACTTC
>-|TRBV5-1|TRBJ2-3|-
CASSGPGSLGTDTQYF
TGCGCCAGCAGCGGGCCGGGTTCTCTAGGCACAGATACGCAGTATTTT
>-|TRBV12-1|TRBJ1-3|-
CASSSPVDLGDYTIYF
TGTGCCAGCAGCTCGCCCGTCGACTTGGGTGACTACACCATATATTTT
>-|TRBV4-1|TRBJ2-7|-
CASSQETKDATTQYF
TGCGCCAGCAGCCAAGAAACTAAGGATGCTACGACGCAGTACTTC
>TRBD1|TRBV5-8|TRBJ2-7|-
CASSLRGQGARRYEQYF
TGTGCCAGCAGCTTGAGGGGACAGGGGGCGCGTCGGTACGAGCAGTACTTC
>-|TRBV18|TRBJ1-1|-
CASSPLTLNTEAFF
TGTGCCAGCTCACCACTGACATTGAACACTGAAGCTTTCTTT
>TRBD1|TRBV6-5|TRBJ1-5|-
CASRSDRGHRQPQHF
TGTGCCAGCAGATCCGACAGGGGGCATCGACAGCCCCAGCATTTT
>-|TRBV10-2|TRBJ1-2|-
CASSDTGNYGYTF
TGCGCCAGCAGTGACACGGGAAACTATGGCTACACCTTC
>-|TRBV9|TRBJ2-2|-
CASSVLPGELFF
TGTGCCAGCAGCGTTCTCCCCGGGGAGCTGTTTTTT
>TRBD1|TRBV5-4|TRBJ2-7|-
CASSSDRGSTYEQYF
TGTGCCAGCAGCTCCGACAGGGGCTCTACCTACGAGCAGTACTTC
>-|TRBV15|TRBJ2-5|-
CATRETIEVFAETQYF
TGTGCCACCCGGGAGACGATCGAGGTTTTCGCGGAGACCCAGTACTTC
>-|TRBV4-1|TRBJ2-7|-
CASSQEYRRGYEQYF
TGCGCCAGCAGCCAAGAATACCGTCGAGGCTACGAGCAGTACTTC
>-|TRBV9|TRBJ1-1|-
CASSAYPGAYTEAFF
TGTGCCAGCAGCGCGTACCCAGGGGCGTACACTGAAGCTTTCTTT
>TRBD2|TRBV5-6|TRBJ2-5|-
CASSLVSGGAGLETQYF
TGTGCCAGCAGCTTGGTGAGCGGGGGGGCCGGATTAGAGACCCAGTACTTC
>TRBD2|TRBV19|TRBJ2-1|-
CASSTGLAFTEQFF
TGTGCCAGTAGTACGGGACTAGCTTTCACTGAGCAGTTCTTC
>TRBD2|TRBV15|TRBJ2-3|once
CATSTLAGGTDTQYF
TGTGCCACCAGCACCTTAGCGGGGGGCACAGATACGCAGTATTTT
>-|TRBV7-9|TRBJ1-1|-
CASSLGSWQPNTEAFF
TGTGCCAGCAGCTTGGGGAGTTGGCAACCGAACACTGAAGCTTTCTTT
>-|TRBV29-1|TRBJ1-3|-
CSVEVTLSGNTIYF
TGCAGCGTTGAGGTAACACTCTCTGGAAACACCATATATTTT
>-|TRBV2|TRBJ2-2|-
CASRTQGTNTGELFF
TGTGCCAGCAGGACACAGGGTACGAACACCGGGGAGCTGTTTTTT
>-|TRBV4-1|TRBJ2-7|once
CASSLHREAREQYF
TGCGCCAGCAGCCTCCACAGGGAGGCTAGGGAGCAGTACTTC
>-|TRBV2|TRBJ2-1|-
CASRQEGGHNEQFF
TGTGCCAGCAGACAGGAGGGGGGTCACAATGAGCAGTTCTTC
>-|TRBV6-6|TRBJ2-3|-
CASSLLGTDTQYF
TGTGCCAGCAGCCTGCTAGGCACAGATACGCAGTATTTT
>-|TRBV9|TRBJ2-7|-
CASSVDASSYEQYF
TGTGCCAGCAGCGTAGACGCAAGCTCCTACGAGCAGTACTTC
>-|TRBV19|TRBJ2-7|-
CASSGSYEQYF
TGTGCCAGTAGTGGGTCCTACGAGCAGTACTTC
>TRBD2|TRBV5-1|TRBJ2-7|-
CASSLTSGRSHSYEQYF
TGCGCCAGCAGCTTAACTAGCGGGAGGTCTCACTCCTACGAGCAGTACTTC
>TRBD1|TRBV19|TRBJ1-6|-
CASSMDRGDNSPLHF
TGTGCCAGTAGTATGGACAGGGGAGATAATTCACCCCTCCACTTT
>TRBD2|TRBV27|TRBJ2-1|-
CASSLPGLAGDNEQFF
TGTGCCAGCAGTTTACCCGGACTAGCGGGGGACAATGAGCAGTTCTTC
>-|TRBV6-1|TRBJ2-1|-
CASSSRTDNEQFF
TGTGCCAGCAGTTCCAGGACGGACAATGAGCAGTTCTTC
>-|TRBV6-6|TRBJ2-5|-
CASSTDPKAVETQYF
TGTGCCAGCAGCACCGACCCTAAGGCTGTCGAGACCCAGTACTTC
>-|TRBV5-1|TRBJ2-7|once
CASSLVGTELYEQYF
TGCGCCAGCAGCTTGGTGGGGACGGAGCTTTACGAGCAGTACTTC
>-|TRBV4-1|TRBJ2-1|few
CASSQGLQSYNEQFF
TGCGCCAGCAGCCAAGGACTTCAATCCTACAATGAGCAGTTCTTC
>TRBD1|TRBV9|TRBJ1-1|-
CASSSRGQGAFF
TGTGCCAGCAGCTCAAGGGGACAGGGAGCTTTCTTT
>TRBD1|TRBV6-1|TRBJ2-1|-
CASRGQGVNNEQFF
TGTGCCAGCAGAGGACAGGGGGTCAACAATGAGCAGTTCTTC
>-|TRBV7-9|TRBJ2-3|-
CASSLGTEPGYF
TGTGCCAGCAGCTTAGGAACCGAACCGGGGTATTTT
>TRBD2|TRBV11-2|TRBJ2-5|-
CASSLGSGRGSLTQYF
TGTGCCAGCAGCTTAGGCAGCGGGAGGGGATCTTTGACCCAGTACTTC
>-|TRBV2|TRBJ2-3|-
CASRVQGRTDTQYF
TGTGCCAGCAGGGTTCAGGGCCGCACAGATACGCAGTATTTT
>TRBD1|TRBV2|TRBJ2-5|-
CASSESAGGTKTQYF
TGTGCCAGCAGTGAATCGGCAGGGGGCACGAAGACCCAGTACTTC
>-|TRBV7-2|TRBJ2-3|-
CASSPDGQHTDTQYF
TGTGCCAGCAGCCCAGACGGGCAGCACACAGATACGCAGTATTTT
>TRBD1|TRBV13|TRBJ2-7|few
CASSQSGQGSGEQYF
TGTGCCAGCAGCCAAAGCGGACAGGGTAGTGGCGAGCAGTACTTC
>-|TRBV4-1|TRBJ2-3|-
CASSQGSTDTQYF
TGCGCCAGCAGCCAAGGGAGCACAGATACGCAGTATTTT
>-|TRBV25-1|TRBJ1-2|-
CASRAQGIPYCYTF
TGTGCCAGCAGAGCCCAGGGTATTCCTTATTGCTACACCTTC
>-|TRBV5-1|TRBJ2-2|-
CASSSRPGAGTGELFF
TGCGCCAGCAGCTCCCGGCCGGGGGCCGGCACCGGGGAGCTGTTTTTT
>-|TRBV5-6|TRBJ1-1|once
CASSPIGRTLYTEAFF
TGTGCCAGCAGCCCCATCGGACGGACCTTATACACTGAAGCTTTCTTT
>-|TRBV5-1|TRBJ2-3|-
CASSLGISTDTQYF
TGCGCCAGCAGCTTGGGCATTAGCACAGATACGCAGTATTTT
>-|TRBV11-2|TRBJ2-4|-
CASSLPLGIQYF
TGTGCCAGCAGCCTACCTCTAGGTATTCAGTACTTC
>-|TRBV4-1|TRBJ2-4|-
CASSQGTGHRRYF
TGCGCCAGCAGCCAAGGAACAGGGCATAGACGGTACTTC
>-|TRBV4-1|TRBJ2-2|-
CASSPHGGEDTGELFF
TGCGCCAGCAGCCCACATGGGGGAGAGGACACCGGGGAGCTGTTTTTT
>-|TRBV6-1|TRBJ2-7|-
CASSEFLLGGPSYEQYF
TGTGCCAGCAGTGAATTTCTCCTAGGCGGTCCCTCCTACGAGCAGTACTTC
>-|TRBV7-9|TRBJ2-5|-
CASSLRGIEQETQYF
TGTGCCAGCAGCCTCCGCGGGATAGAACAAGAGACCCAGTACTTC
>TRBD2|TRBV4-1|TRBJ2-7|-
CASSQDLAGGTYEQYF
TGCGCCAGCAGCCAAGATCTAGCGGGAGGGACCTACGAGCAGTACTTC
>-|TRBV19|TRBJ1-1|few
CASSIGRNTEAFF
TGTGCCAGTAGTATAGGCAGGAACACTGAAGCTTTCTTT
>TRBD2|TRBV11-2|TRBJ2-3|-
CASSFTSGGGYTQYF
TGTGCCAGCAGCTTCACTAGCGGGGGGGGGTATACGCAGTATTTT
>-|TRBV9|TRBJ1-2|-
CASSVEAGRSYTF
TGTGCCAGCAGCGTAGAGGCAGGGAGGAGCTACACCTTC
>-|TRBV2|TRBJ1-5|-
CASNRGNNQPQHF
TGTGCCAGCAATCGGGGAAACAATCAGCCCCAGCATTTT